This T cell receptor (beta chain) was identified during a study of blood T cells in healthy people across ages. Points from the study as a whole: Observed TCR beta diversity per million T cells went down as age went up. This fall followed a roughly linear course with age. Diversity figures derived from one million T cells were judged to underestimate the true value.

Alongside a J-beta primer mix, a sample-barcoded 5' primer served in a second PCR lasting about 7 to 11 cycles. TCRdb recomputed calls from the 5' RACE reads with MiXCR, one row per CDR3 protein. The table lists 1.6 million or so distinct CDR3 sequences, about 35% of them singletons. The table lists this clonotype with a few counts. The antigen is not known. Germline assignment: CDR1 MNHNY and CDR2 SVGAGI (reference sequence). Unmatched junction bases numbered 9, after V lost 6 bases and J lost 3 bases. The CDR3 runs 16 residues. V is TRBV6-6 and J is TRBJ1-5, with TRBD1 matching 9 bases. The receptor was isolated from a young woman in good health. Sequenced input: blood. CDR3 amino acids: CASSRGQGLDNQPQHF. The CDR3, as DNA: TGTGCCAGCAGCCGAGGACAGGGGTTAGACAATCAGCCCCAGCATTTT.